The TCR beta chain under discussion was sequenced for a study of blood T cells in healthy people across ages. About the study: T cells yielded about one barcoded beta molecule per two cells through template switching. General study findings and limits: Aged donors had fewer naive CD4+ cells and lower diversity than long-lived donors.

Peripheral blood was drawn, around 9.4 milliliters per donor. Isolating PBMCs gave at least 6 million of these cells per sample. A second roughly 6 to 11 cycle PCR used barcoded and J-beta primers. TCRdb processed the 5' RACE reads anew with MiXCR; each CDR3 protein has one entry. Of about 1,000,000 distinct CDR3 sequences in the sample, around 45% were seen once. This clonotype was recorded a few times. The target antigen is unknown. This clonotype originated in a woman aged 60-75 years in good health. Sequencing input: blood.

The CDR3 region has the DNA TGTGCCAGCAGCGTTGGGGCTAGCGGGAGCACAGATACGCAGTATTTT. It codes for CASSVGASGSTDTQYF. This chain connects TRBV9 to TRBJ2-3; 8 nucleotides agree with TRBD2. The V gene end was trimmed by 2 bases and the J gene end by 0 bases; junction bases not matched to a gene: 5. The germline CDR1 and CDR2 sequences are SGDLS and YYNGEE. The CDR3 runs 16 residues. The full variable domain, its missing parts supplied by reference TRBV9 and TRBJ2-3, is DSGVTQTPKHLITATGQRVTLRCSPRSGDLSVYWYQQSLDQGLQFLIQYYNGEERAKGNILERFSAQQFPDLHSELNLSSLELGDSALYFCASSVGASGSTDTQYFGPGTRLTVL.